This passage covers 21 T cell receptor beta chains from one sample sequenced in a study of monozygotic twins with inflammatory bowel disease. TCRdb derives one entry per CDR3 protein from the 5' RACE reads, leaving out DNA. This table lists about 210,000 distinct CDR3 sequences. Sequenced material: blood. All receptors come from a human donor with ulcerative colitis or Crohn's disease, or a healthy co-twin of an affected twin (not recorded which).

This chain joins TRBV5-6 and TRBJ1-1; without DNA, the TCRdb call of TRBD1 cannot be checked. The CDR3 length is 16 residues. Per germline, CDR1 SGHDT and CDR2 YYEEEE. The CDR3 here is CASSLFFGTANTEAFF. The entire variable domain, with the rest obtained from reference TRBV5-6 and TRBJ1-1, is as follows: DAGVTQSPTHLIKTRGQQVTLRCSPKSGHDTVSWYQQALGQGPQFIFQYYEEEERQRGNFPDRFSGHQFPNYSSELNVNALLLGDSALYLCASSLFFGTANTEAFFGQGTRLTVV.

This chain joins TRBV6-1 and TRBJ1-2; TCRdb's D call, TRBD1, is unchecked because there is no DNA. CDR1 MNHNS and CDR2 SASEGT come from the germline V gene. This CDR3 is built from 14 residues. CDR3 sequence reads: CASSEGGSGYGYTF.

This chain connects TRBV6-2 or TRBV6-3 to TRBJ2-3; TCRdb lists TRBD1, though no DNA is available to test this call. The CDR3 runs to 14 residues. From germline, CDR1 is MNHEY and CDR2 SVGEGT. The CDR3 is CASSPVQGRYTQYF.

The chain has TRBV29-1 and TRBJ2-7; with no DNA, the TCRdb D assignment of TRBD1 cannot be verified. CDR3 length equals 13 residues. The germline gives CDR1 SQVTM, CDR2 ANQGSEA. This chain's CDR3 is CSVNGQGLNEQNF.

The chain uses TRBV18 and TRBJ1-6; TCRdb's D gene call, TRBD1, goes unchecked for lack of DNA. The CDR3 loop spans 14 amino acids. Germline V gives CDR1 KGHSH, CDR2 LQKENI. This CDR3 reads CASSPSGDNSPLHF.

The chain couples TRBV7-9 to TRBJ1-6; lacking DNA, the TRBD1 call made by TCRdb goes unchecked. The CDR3 extends over 12 amino acids. The V gene's germline CDR1 is SEHNR and CDR2 FQNEAQ (reference sequence). The CDR3 is CASRMTGGPLHF.

The chain is built from TRBV20-1 and TRBJ2-6. CDR1 is DFQATT and CDR2 is SNEGSKA in the germline V gene (reference sequence). The CDR3 runs to 14 residues. CDR3 amino acids: CSASTVLGANILTF.

The chain couples TRBV9 to TRBJ2-5; with no DNA, the TCRdb D assignment of TRBD1 cannot be verified. This CDR3 region has 14 residues. In germline, CDR1 is SGDLS, CDR2 YYNGEE. Here the CDR3 reads CASSVGGKQETQYF.

This chain connects TRBV24-1 to TRBJ2-7; without DNA, the TCRdb call of TRBD1 cannot be checked. The length of the CDR3 is 16 residues. The germline V gene encodes CDR1 KGHDR and CDR2 SFDVKD. The CDR3 sequence: CATSDPGQGASYEQYF.

The chain joins TRBV6-2 or TRBV6-3 to TRBJ2-6; TCRdb selects TRBD1, and the lack of DNA leaves this call unchecked. The CDR3 runs to 21 residues. From germline, CDR1 is MNHEY and CDR2 SVGEGT. CDR3: CASSPRGGTYSLSSGANVLTF.

The chain carries TRBV5-1 and TRBJ1-2; the TCRdb D gene call, TRBD1, has no DNA to confirm it. This CDR3 is 15 amino acids long. Germline lookup yields CDR1 SGHRS and CDR2 YFSETQ. This chain's CDR3 is CACSVTGQIIEGYTF.

The CDR3 sequence: CSVEFVQGGFGVGGYTF. V is TRBV29-1 and J is TRBJ1-2; the D call from TCRdb, TRBD1, cannot be confirmed without DNA. Germline values: CDR1 SQVTM, CDR2 ANQGSEA. The CDR3 runs to 17 residues.

The chain uses TRBV18 and TRBJ2-7. CDR1 KGHSH and CDR2 LQKENI come from the germline V gene. CDR3 length: 13 residues. CDR3 sequence reads: CASSPSRNYEQYF.

This chain joins TRBV6-5 and TRBJ1-1. CDR3 length equals 12 residues. CDR1 and CDR2 (germline): MNHEY, SVGAGI. CDR3: CASSYYNSEAFF.

This rearrangement joins TRBV29-1 to TRBJ2-7. The length of the CDR3 is 12 residues. The germline V gene has CDR1 SQVTM and CDR2 ANQGSEA. The CDR3: CSVHGGSYEQYF.

V and J are TRBV27 and TRBJ1-5. The V gene's germline CDR1 is MNHEY and CDR2 SMNVEV (reference sequence). This CDR3 spans 16 amino acids. This CDR3 is CASSLSAVYSNQPQHF.

The chain is built from TRBV12-3 or TRBV12-4 and TRBJ1-5; as DNA is missing, the TRBD1 call by TCRdb cannot be tested. This CDR3 comprises 15 residues. The CDR3 protein is CASSLGDISNQPQHF.

The V call is TRBV10-3, the J call TRBJ2-3; as DNA is missing, the TRBD1 call by TCRdb cannot be tested. The V gene's germline CDR1 is ENHRY and CDR2 SYGVKD. This CDR3 has 19 residues. CDR3 region: CAISDRDRGLGRNTDTQYF.

The V and J genes are TRBV12-3 or TRBV12-4 and TRBJ1-4. The CDR3 totals 13 residues. Here the CDR3 reads CASSFVGNEKLFF.

This sequence joins TRBV7-8 and TRBJ2-5. The CDR3 sequence is 14 residues long. Germline lookup yields CDR1 SGHVS and CDR2 FQNEAQ. This CDR3 reads CASSLVGLKETQYF.

The genes are TRBV7-2 and TRBJ2-1; TCRdb designates TRBD2, a call that cannot be tested without DNA. The CDR3 contains 12 residues. Germline values: CDR1 SGHTA, CDR2 FQGNSA. This chain's CDR3 is CASSLDHTSGFF.